This T cell receptor (beta chain) emerged from a study of blood T cell repertoires in COVID-19. Whole-study context: Sites across the United States, Italy and Spain contributed samples from acute and convalescent COVID-19. Sources were T cells, B-cell-depleted T cells, or PBMCs; the material itself was cDNA or gDNA.

In the source study's methods: Nucleated cell counts were estimated from reference gene primer amplification. Libraries were prepared by immunoSEQ multiplex PCR; TCRdb keeps only in-frame clonotypes and omits some of them. V and J calls and clone size come straight from that table; D and trimming were deduced from the DNA. The sample includes roughly 260,000 clones, 88% seen only once; the top ten take approximately 4%. Trimming left V 3 bases short and J 7 bases short, with 12 bases between. The CDR3 consists of 13 residues. Germline loops: CDR1 ENHRY, CDR2 SYGVKD. The chain links TRBV10-3 to TRBJ1-1, with D possibly matching TRBD1 (5 bases). This sequence was found in a man in his sixties who had recovered from COVID-19. Source material: peripheral blood. The chain's CDR3 is CAISEGAGVEAFF. CDR3 coding DNA: TGTGCCATCAGTGAAGGGGCTGGGGTTGAAGCTTTCTTT.